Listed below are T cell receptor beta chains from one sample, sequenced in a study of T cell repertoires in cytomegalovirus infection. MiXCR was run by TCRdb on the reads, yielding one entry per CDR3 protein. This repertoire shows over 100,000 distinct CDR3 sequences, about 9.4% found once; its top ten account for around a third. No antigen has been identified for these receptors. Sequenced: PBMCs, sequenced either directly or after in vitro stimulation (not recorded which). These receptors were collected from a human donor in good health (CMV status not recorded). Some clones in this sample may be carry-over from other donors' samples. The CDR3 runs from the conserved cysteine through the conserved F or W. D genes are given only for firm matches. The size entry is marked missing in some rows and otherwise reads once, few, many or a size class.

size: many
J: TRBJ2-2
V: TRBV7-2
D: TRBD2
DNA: TGTGCCAGCAGCCAAGGGACTAGCGGGAGGCTCACCGGGGAGCTGTTTTTT
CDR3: CASSQGTSGRLTGELFF

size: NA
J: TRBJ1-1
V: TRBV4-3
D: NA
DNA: TGCGCCAGCAGCCAAGAGAGTCCTGGGAGGGCTTTCTTT
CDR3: CASSQESPGRAFF

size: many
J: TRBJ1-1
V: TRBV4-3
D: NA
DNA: TGCGCCAGCAGCCAAGATTACAGCATGAACACTGAAGCTTTCTTT
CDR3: CASSQDYSMNTEAFF

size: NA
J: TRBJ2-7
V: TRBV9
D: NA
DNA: TGTGCCAGCAGCGGCTCCGGGAGGCAGTACTTC
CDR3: CASSGSGRQYF

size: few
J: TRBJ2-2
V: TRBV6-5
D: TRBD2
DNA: TGTGCCAGCAGTTACTTGGCGGGAGCCACCGGGGAGCTGTTTTTT
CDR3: CASSYLAGATGELFF

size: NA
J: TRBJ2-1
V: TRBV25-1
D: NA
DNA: TGTGCCAGCAGTGAAGGTAGCGCCTACAATGAGCAGTTCTTC
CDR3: CASSEGSAYNEQFF

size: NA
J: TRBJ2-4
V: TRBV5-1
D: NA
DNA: TGCGCCAGCAGCTTGAAGGCAGACGAAAACATTCAGTACTTC
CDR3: CASSLKADENIQYF

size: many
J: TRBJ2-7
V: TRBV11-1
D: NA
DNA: TGTGCCAGCAGCTTTGGCGGACGCTACGAGCAGTACTTC
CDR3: CASSFGGRYEQYF

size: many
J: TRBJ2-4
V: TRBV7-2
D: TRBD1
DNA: TGTGCCAGCAGCACGACAGGGGCACAGTACTTC
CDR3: CASSTTGAQYF

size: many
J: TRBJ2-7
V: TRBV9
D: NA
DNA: TGTGCCAGCAGCGTAGGGGTTGGGGACCCCTCCTACGAGCAGTACTTC
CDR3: CASSVGVGDPSYEQYF

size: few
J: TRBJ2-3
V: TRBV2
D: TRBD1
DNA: TGTGCCAGCAGTGAAGGACAGGGTAGCGCGAGGGATACGCAGTATTTT
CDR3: CASSEGQGSARDTQYF

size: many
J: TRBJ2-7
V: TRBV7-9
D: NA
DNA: TGTGCCAGCAGGTTGGACGGCTCCTACGAGCAGTACTTC
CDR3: CASRLDGSYEQYF

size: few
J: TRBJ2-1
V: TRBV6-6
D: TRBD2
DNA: TGTGCCAGCAGTAGACTAGCGGGAACCAGTGAGCAGTTCTTC
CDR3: CASSRLAGTSEQFF

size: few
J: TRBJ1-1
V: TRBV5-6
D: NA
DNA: TGTGCCAGCAGCTTGGGGCCCCAGGGCACTGAAGCTTTCTTT
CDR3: CASSLGPQGTEAFF

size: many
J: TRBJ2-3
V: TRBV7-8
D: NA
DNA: TGTGCCAGCAGCTTGATTGGCAGGGGTGGAGATACGCAGTATTTT
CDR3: CASSLIGRGGDTQYF

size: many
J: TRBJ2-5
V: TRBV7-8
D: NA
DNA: TGTGCCAGCAGCCCCAGTATATCCTTAACCCAGTACTTC
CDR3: CASSPSISLTQYF

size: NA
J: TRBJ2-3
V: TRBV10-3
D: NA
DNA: TGTGCCATCAAGCCCGAGGACAGAGGCACAGATACGCAGTATTTT
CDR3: CAIKPEDRGTDTQYF

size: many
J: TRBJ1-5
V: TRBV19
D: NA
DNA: TGTGCCAGTAGCAAGGGGGGCGGAAGAGAGGATCAGCCCCAGCATTTT
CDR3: CASSKGGGREDQPQHF

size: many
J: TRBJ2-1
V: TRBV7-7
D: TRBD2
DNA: TGTGCTAGCAGCCTTGGACTAGCTCGGGACAATGAGCAGTTCTTC
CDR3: CASSLGLARDNEQFF

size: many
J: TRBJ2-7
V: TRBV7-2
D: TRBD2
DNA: TGTGCCAGCAGCCCACTCCTAGCGGGAGGTTACGAGCAGTACTTC
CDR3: CASSPLLAGGYEQYF

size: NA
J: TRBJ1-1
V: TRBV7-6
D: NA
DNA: TGTGCCAGCAGCTTAAGGCAGGGAAGTTTGATCACTGAAGCTTTCTTT
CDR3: CASSLRQGSLITEAFF

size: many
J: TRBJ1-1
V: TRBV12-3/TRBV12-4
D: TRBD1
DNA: TGTGCCAGCCGTCTAACAGGGGTTAACACTGAAGCTTTCTTT
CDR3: CASRLTGVNTEAFF

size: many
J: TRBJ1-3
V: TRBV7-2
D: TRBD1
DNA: TGTGCCAGCAGCCCAGGGACAGGCATGATCTCTGGAAACACCATATATTTT
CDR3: CASSPGTGMISGNTIYF

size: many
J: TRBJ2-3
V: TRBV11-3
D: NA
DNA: TGTGCCAGCAGCTTATGGTCTTTAGGCTCTGGTAAGGATACGCAGTATTTT
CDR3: CASSLWSLGSGKDTQYF

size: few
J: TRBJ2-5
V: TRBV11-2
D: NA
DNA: TGTGCCAGCAGCCGGACAGTCCAAGAGACCCAGTACTTC
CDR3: CASSRTVQETQYF

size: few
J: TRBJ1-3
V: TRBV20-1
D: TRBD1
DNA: TGCAGTGCTAGAACAGGGGCAAATTCGGGAAACACCATATATTTT
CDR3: CSARTGANSGNTIYF

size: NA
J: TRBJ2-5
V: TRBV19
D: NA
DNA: TGTGCCAGTAGTATAGGAACAGCCCCAGAGACCCAGTACTTC
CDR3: CASSIGTAPETQYF

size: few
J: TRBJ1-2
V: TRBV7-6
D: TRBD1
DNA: TGTGCCAGCAGCTCGACAGGGGTGATCTATGGCTACACCTTC
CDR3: CASSSTGVIYGYTF

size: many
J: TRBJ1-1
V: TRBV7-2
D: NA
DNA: TGTGCCAGCAGCTTCCGGACCGAGGGCACTGAAGCTTTCTTT
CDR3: CASSFRTEGTEAFF